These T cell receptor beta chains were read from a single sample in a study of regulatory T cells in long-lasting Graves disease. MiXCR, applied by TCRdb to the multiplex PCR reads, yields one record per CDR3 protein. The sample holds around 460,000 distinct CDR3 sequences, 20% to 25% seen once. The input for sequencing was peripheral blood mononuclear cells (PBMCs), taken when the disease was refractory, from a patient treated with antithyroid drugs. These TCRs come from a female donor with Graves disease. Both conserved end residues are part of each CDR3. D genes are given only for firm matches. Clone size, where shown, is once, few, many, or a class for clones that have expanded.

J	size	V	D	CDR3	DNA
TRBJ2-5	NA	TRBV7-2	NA	CASSSMAGNRRETQYF	TGTGCCAGCAGTTCTATGGCGGGAAATCGGCGAGAGACCCAGTACTTC
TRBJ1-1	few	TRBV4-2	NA	CASSQGTPEAFF	TGTGCCAGCAGCCAAGGCACCCCTGAAGCTTTCTTT
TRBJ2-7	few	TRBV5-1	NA	CASSLGHGGFEQYF	TGCGCCAGCAGCTTGGGGCACGGGGGTTTTGAGCAGTACTTC
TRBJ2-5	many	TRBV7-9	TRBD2	CASSPGLAARSTQYF	TGTGCCAGCAGCCCCGGACTAGCGGCCCGTTCGACCCAGTACTTC
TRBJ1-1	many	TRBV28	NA	CASTRDFSLNTEAFF	TGTGCCAGCACACGGGACTTTTCCTTGAACACTGAAGCTTTCTTT
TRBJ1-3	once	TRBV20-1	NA	CSAKVLNTIYF	TGCAGTGCCAAGGTCCTGAACACCATATATTTT
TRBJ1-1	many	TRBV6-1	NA	CASSPQRGEAFF	TGTGCCAGCAGTCCCCAAAGAGGTGAAGCTTTCTTT
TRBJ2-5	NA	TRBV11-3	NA	CASSLDLRTHQETQYF	TGTGCCAGCAGCTTAGATCTGCGGACACACCAAGAGACCCAGTACTTC
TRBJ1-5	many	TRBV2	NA	CASSVGGINNQPQHF	TGTGCCAGCAGTGTCGGGGGGATCAACAATCAGCCCCAGCATTTT
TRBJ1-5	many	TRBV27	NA	CASSPQQGYRQPQHF	TGTGCCAGCAGTCCCCAACAGGGATATCGGCAGCCCCAGCATTTT
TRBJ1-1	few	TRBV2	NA	CASSVEQANTEAFF	TGTGCCAGCAGTGTGGAACAGGCGAACACTGAAGCTTTCTTT
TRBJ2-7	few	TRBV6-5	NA	CASSYVGPSYEQYF	TGTGCCAGCAGTTACGTGGGCCCCTCCTACGAGCAGTACTTC
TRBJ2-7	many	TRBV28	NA	CASNRDSPPTEQYF	TGTGCCAGCAACCGGGACTCCCCGCCCACCGAGCAGTACTTC
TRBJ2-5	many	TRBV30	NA	CAWSLMLAKETQYF	TGTGCCTGGTCCCTAATGCTTGCAAAAGAGACCCAGTACTTC
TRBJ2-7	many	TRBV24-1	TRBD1	CATSDFATGTNEQYF	TGTGCCACCAGTGATTTCGCGACAGGGACGAACGAGCAGTACTTC
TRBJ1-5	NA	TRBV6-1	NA	CASSEVTGLGRAQHF	TGTGCCAGCAGTGAAGTCACAGGCCTAGGTAGGGCCCAGCATTTT
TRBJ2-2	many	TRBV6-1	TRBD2	CASSPLAGVRTGELFF	TGTGCCAGCAGCCCCCTAGCGGGAGTACGCACCGGGGAGCTGTTTTTT
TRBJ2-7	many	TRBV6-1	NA	CASSEYGSLKEQYF	TGTGCCAGCAGTGAATATGGTTCTTTGAAAGAGCAGTACTTC
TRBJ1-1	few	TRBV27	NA	CASSLKGYSTEAFF	TGTGCCAGCAGTTTGAAGGGGTACAGCACTGAAGCTTTCTTT
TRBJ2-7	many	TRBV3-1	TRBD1	CASSHYRGYEQYF	TGTGCCAGCAGCCATTACAGGGGTTACGAGCAGTACTTC
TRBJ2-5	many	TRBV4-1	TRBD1	CASSRSGQGGETQYF	TGCGCCAGCAGCCGATCCGGACAGGGAGGCGAGACCCAGTACTTC
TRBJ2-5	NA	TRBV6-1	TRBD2	CASRFGGGETQYF	TGTGCCAGCAGGTTTGGGGGGGGTGAGACCCAGTACTTC
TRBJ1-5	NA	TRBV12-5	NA	CASGLVLRGREGNQPQHF	TGTGCTAGTGGTTTGGTACTGAGGGGCAGGGAAGGCAATCAGCCCCAGCATTTT
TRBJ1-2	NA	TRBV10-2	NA	CASRGDRSYTF	TGCGCCAGCAGAGGCGACAGGTCATACACCTTC
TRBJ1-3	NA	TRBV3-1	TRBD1	CASSQGTGPERITIYF	TGTGCCAGCAGCCAAGGGACAGGGCCCGAGAGAATCACCATATATTTT
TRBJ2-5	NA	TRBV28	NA	CASRPSGTDETQYF	TGTGCCAGCCGTCCCTCCGGGACGGACGAGACCCAGTACTTC
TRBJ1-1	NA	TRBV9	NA	CASSVSVGSTEAFF	TGTGCCAGCAGCGTAAGTGTTGGAAGTACTGAAGCTTTCTTT
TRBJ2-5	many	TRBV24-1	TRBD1	CATSAMRMGQGETQYF	TGTGCCACCAGTGCCATGCGGATGGGACAGGGGGAGACCCAGTACTTC